The 15 T cell receptor beta chains given below trace back to one sample, sequenced in a study of blood T cell repertoires in COVID-19. Assay: immunoSEQ multiplex PCR; the TCRdb copy retains only in-frame clones and omits some. The sample includes some 190,000 clones, about 90% seen only once; the top ten take around 1.5%. Sequencing was done on a sample of peripheral blood. The source is a man aged 18 to 30 with active or convalescent COVID-19.

J is TRBJ1-2 and V is TRBV7-8, with 7 bases lining up with TRBD1. This CDR3 is 13 amino acids long. Trimming cost V 4 bases and J 8 bases; bases outside gene matches: 7. Per the germline V gene, CDR1 is SGHVS and CDR2 is FQNEAQ. The CDR3 DNA follows: TGTGCCAGCAGCTACCACAGGGGCGTAGGCTACACCTTC. Protein sequence: CASSYHRGVGYTF.

This rearrangement joins TRBV28 to TRBJ2-3, with D maybe TRBD1 (5 bases). The V end lost 3 bases, the J end lost 1 base, and 11 bases lay between the germline ends. The CDR3 runs to 15 residues. The germline CDR1 and CDR2 sequences are MDHEN and SYDVKM. The CDR3 is CASSLPGQGTDTQYF. The DNA for the CDR3 is TGTGCCAGCAGTTTGCCCGGACAAGGCACAGATACGCAGTATTTT.

DNA of the CDR3: TGCGCCAGCAGTAGGGGGTTTAACTATGGCTACACCTTC. Its protein product is CASSRGFNYGYTF. The chain recombines TRBV10-1 with TRBJ1-2, with D perhaps matching TRBD1 (6 bases). This CDR3 spans 13 amino acids. CDR1 WNHNN and CDR2 SYGVQD come from the germline V gene (reference sequence). Trimming left V 5 bases short and J 1 base short, with 8 bases between.

This rearrangement joins TRBV19 to TRBJ2-7, with TRBD2 matching 8 bases. The CDR3 totals 14 residues. The germline gives CDR1 LNHDA, CDR2 SQIVND (reference sequence). Trimming cost V 6 bases and J 2 bases; bases outside gene matches: 6. The CDR3 sequence is CASSHSGTAYEQYF. In nucleotides, the CDR3 is TGTGCCAGTAGCCATAGCGGGACGGCCTACGAGCAGTACTTC.

CDR3 coding DNA: TGTGCCATCAGTGAGCATGACAGGTCCCACGAGCAGTACTTC. It translates to CAISEHDRSHEQYF. The rearrangement uses TRBV10-3 and TRBJ2-7; D might be TRBD1 (6 bases). The CDR3 contains 14 residues. Germline V gene sequence: CDR1 ENHRY, CDR2 SYGVKD. Between the trimmed V and J ends, which lost 2 bases and 5 bases, there was a span of 13 bases.

The chain joins TRBV19 to TRBJ1-1, with D unclear. CDR3 length equals 12 residues. Trimming pared 4 bases from V and 0 bases from J, leaving 3 bases between. In germline, CDR1 is LNHDA, CDR2 SQIVND (reference sequence). The CDR3 DNA reads TGTGCCAGTAGTACTCTGAACACTGAAGCTTTCTTT. Translating gives CASSTLNTEAFF.

Only one count was recorded for this clone. The chain links TRBV5-1 to TRBJ2-3; possibly TRBD2 for D (6 bases). The germline CDR1 and CDR2 sequences are SGHRS and YFSETQ. There are 16 residues in the CDR3. Trimming removed 6 bases at V and 2 bases at J, with 19 bases between. In DNA, the CDR3 is TGCGCCAGCACCCCTGCGGGGTGGATTAACACAGATACGCAGTATTTT. Its translation: CASTPAGWINTDTQYF.

Details on this clone: Additional DNA sequences in this sample encode the identical CDR3. The chain couples TRBV19 to TRBJ1-6, with 7 bases aligning to TRBD1. CDR1 and CDR2 from the germline V gene are LNHDA and SQIVND (reference sequence). The CDR3 totals 13 residues. Unmatched junction bases numbered 2, after V lost 4 bases and J lost 8 bases. CDR3 sequence (DNA): TGTGCCAGTAGTACTCAGGGGGATTCACCCCTCCACTTT. It specifies CASSTQGDSPLHF.

V usage is TRBV11-2 and J usage is TRBJ2-5, with 9 bases lining up with TRBD1. The trim removed 2 bases at V and 0 bases at J, leaving 10 bases unmatched. CDR1 and CDR2 from the germline V gene are SGHAT and FQNNGV. The CDR3 spans 18 residues. DNA for the CDR3: TGTGCCAGCAGCTTACTGTGGACAGGGGATTTGTACCAAGAGACCCAGTACTTC. This sequence encodes CASSLLWTGDLYQETQYF.

This chain uses TRBV9 with TRBJ2-1; TRBD2 is a possible D gene (6 bases). Trimming removed 0 bases from V and 9 bases from J, with 10 bases in between. The CDR3 loop spans 13 amino acids. Per germline, CDR1 SGDLS and CDR2 YYNGEE. CDR3 protein: CASSVVEGGEQFF. In nucleotides, the CDR3 is TGTGCCAGCAGCGTAGTGGAGGGAGGTGAGCAGTTCTTC.

The V gene is TRBV30, the J gene TRBJ2-7; 8 nucleotides line up with TRBD2. This CDR3 has 15 residues. The germline V gene encodes CDR1 GTSNPN and CDR2 SVGIG (reference sequence). Trimming took 2 bases from V and 6 from J; bases not matched to a gene: 12. CDR3 sequence reads: CAWSQAGLGGTEQYF. The CDR3, as DNA: TGTGCCTGGAGTCAGGCGGGACTAGGAGGTACCGAGCAGTACTTC.

The chain combines TRBV28 with TRBJ1-4, with D possibly matching TRBD1 (5 bases). Per the germline V gene, CDR1 is MDHEN and CDR2 is SYDVKM. CDR3 length: 14 residues. The V gene lost 3 bases and the J gene lost 7 bases, with 12 bases spanning the gap. The CDR3 DNA reads as TGTGCCAGCAGTTTTCAAGGGGAAGGTGAAAAACTGTTTTTT. As protein: CASSFQGEGEKLFF.

The chain employs TRBV19 and TRBJ2-2; the D gene is possibly TRBD1 (6 bases). V was trimmed by 7 bases and J by 3 bases, leaving 15 bases between them. The V gene's germline CDR1 is LNHDA and CDR2 SQIVND (reference sequence). This CDR3 has 15 residues. CDR3 loop: CASMNRASHTGELFF. The CDR3 nucleotides read TGTGCCAGTATGAACAGGGCGTCTCACACCGGGGAGCTGTTTTTT.

The chain employs TRBV3-1 (or the pseudogene TRBV3-2) and TRBJ2-3; 7 nucleotides agree with TRBD2. CDR1 is LGHDT and CDR2 is YNNKEL in the germline V gene (reference sequence). V shed 0 bases, J shed 5 bases, and the junction held 8 bases outside the gene matches. This CDR3 region has 16 residues. The CDR3 region is CASSQDLWEGEDTQYF. CDR3 nucleotide sequence: TGTGCCAGCAGCCAAGATCTGTGGGAGGGAGAAGATACGCAGTATTTT.

This chain uses TRBV29-1 with TRBJ1-1; 8 nucleotides line up with TRBD1. Per the germline V gene, CDR1 is SQVTM and CDR2 is ANQGSEA. CDR3 size: 13 residues. The junction had 8 bases not matched to a gene; V was cut back by 6 bases and J by 5 bases. This CDR3 is CSVGQVIGTEAFF. The CDR3 region has the DNA TGCAGCGTGGGACAGGTCATAGGAACTGAAGCTTTCTTT.